This T cell receptor beta chain derives from a study of blood T cell repertoires in COVID-19. Study in general: The analysed material was cDNA or gDNA that came from T cells, B-cell-depleted T cells, or PBMCs.

V gave up 3 bases and J gave up 1 base; unmatched junction bases: 3. Germline V lookup: CDR1 SGHNT, CDR2 YYREEE (reference sequence). The CDR3 is 15 amino acids. Original analysis: Estimated nucleated cell counts came from reference gene primer amplification. Repertoires were generated with immunoSEQ multiplex PCR, while TCRdb's copy carries only in-frame clones and drops some. V, J and clone size are taken as reported in that table, and D and trimming were inferred from the DNA itself. The sample has some 210,000 clones; roughly four fifths are singletons. The chain is built from TRBV5-4 and TRBJ2-2, with 7 bases aligning to TRBD2. Sample: peripheral blood. The source of this sequence is a woman aged 35 to 49 with acute or convalescent COVID-19. DNA for the CDR3: TGTGCCAGCAGCTCCCAGCGGGAGAACACCGGGGAGCTGTTTTTT. It codes for CASSSQRENTGELFF.